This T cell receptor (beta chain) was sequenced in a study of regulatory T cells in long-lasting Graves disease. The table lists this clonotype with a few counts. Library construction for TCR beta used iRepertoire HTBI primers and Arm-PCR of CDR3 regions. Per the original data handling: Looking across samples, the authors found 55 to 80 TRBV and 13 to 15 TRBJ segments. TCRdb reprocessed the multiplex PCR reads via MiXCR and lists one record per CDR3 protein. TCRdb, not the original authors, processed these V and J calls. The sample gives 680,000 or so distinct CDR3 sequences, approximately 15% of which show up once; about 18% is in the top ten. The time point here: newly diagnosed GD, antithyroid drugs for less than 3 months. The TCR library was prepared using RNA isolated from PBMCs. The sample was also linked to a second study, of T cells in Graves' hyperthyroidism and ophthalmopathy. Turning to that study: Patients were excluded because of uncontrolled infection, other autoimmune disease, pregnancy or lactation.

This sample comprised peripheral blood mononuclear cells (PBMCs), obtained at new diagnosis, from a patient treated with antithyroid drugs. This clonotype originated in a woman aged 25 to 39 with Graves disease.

The CDR3 spells CAWSAPPEAFF. DNA for the CDR3: TGTGCCTGGAGTGCCCCACCTGAAGCTTTCTTT. This chain links TRBV30 with TRBJ1-1; D unclear. CDR1 is GTSNPN and CDR2 is SVGIG in the germline V gene (reference sequence). Trimming took off 1 base at V and 6 bases at J, with 6 bases between the two ends. The CDR3 is made up of 11 amino acids.